This T cell receptor beta chain was identified during a study of CD8 T cells in ankylosing spondylitis. Study observations and caveats: The study looked at matched synovial fluid samples from ankylosing spondylitis patients. Disease-linked clones were reported to be significantly enriched there. A TCR beta motif made of eight highly homologous variants seemed typical of ankylosing spondylitis blood. Earlier studies detected some motif variants in reactive arthritis synovial fluid and blood.

Comment on this clonotype: Its antigen is currently unknown. Compared with germline, one end of the junction differs, possibly owing to a read error.

Quantitative molecular-barcoded 5'-RACE generated the TCR beta libraries. TCRdb re-called the 5' RACE reads through MiXCR, storing one row per CDR3 protein. The sample shows around 480,000 distinct CDR3 sequences, approximately 17% of them seen only once. The receptor's source is a male donor with ankylosing spondylitis. The specimen sequenced was blood, either unsorted or a sorted T cell fraction (not recorded which).

CDR3 DNA: TGTGCCAGCAGCTTCGACTCCGACAATGAGCAGTTCTTC. Its protein is CASSFDSDNEQFF. The gene calls are TRBV7-3 and TRBJ2-1; no reliable D call. CDR1 is SGHTA and CDR2 is FQGTGA in the germline V gene. CDR3 size: 13 residues.